This T cell receptor (beta chain) comes out of a study of T-cell reconstitution after alpha-beta-depleted transplantation in children. The library targeted TCRbeta and was prepared with unique molecular identifiers. TCRdb ran MiXCR on the PCR reads and lists one entry per CDR3 protein. The table records over 200,000 distinct CDR3 sequences, roughly 9% of them present only once. The germline V and J ends were trimmed by 4 bases and 4 bases, with 14 bases remaining between them. The CDR3 is 15 residues long. CDR1 MNHEY and CDR2 SMNVEV come from the germline V gene (reference sequence). This clonotype was counted at least ten times.

Here the sequenced sample was PBMCs from the stem cell graft donor, taken from the stem cell graft. This sequence joins TRBV27 and TRBJ1-5; D may be TRBD1 (5 bases). The TCR comes from a human donor who donated a stem cell graft to a child with acute lymphoblastic leukemia. The CDR3 region is CASSYDRLGNQPQHF. In DNA form, the CDR3 reads TGTGCCAGCAGTTATGACAGACTGGGAAATCAGCCCCAGCATTTT.